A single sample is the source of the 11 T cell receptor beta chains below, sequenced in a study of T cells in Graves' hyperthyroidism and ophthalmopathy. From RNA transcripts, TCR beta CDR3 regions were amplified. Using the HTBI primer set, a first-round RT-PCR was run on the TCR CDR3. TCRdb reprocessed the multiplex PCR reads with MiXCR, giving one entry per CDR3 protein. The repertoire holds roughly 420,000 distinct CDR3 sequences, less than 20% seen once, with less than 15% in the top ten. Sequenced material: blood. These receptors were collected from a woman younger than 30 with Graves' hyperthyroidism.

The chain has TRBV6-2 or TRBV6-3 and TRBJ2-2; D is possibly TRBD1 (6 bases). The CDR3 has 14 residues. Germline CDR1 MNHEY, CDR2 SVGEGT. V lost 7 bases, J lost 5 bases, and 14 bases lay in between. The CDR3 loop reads CASIAGTWTGELFF. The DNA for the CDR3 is TGTGCCAGCATCGCAGGGACATGGACCGGGGAGCTGTTTTTT.

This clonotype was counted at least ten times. CDR3 loop: CASSFSLVGSGVTQYF. CDR3 sequence (DNA): TGTGCCAGCAGCTTCTCCCTGGTGGGCTCAGGGGTAACCCAGTACTTC. V usage is TRBV7-2 and J usage is TRBJ2-5, with D possibly being TRBD1 (6 bases). V lost 3 bases and J 8 bases, leaving 22 bases between the germline ends. CDR1 and CDR2 from the germline V gene are SGHTA and FQGNSA. The CDR3 is 16 residues long.

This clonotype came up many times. In DNA, the CDR3 is TGTGCCAGCAGCCCTAAAGGACAGACAGGAGATACGCAGTATTTT. It yields the protein CASSPKGQTGDTQYF. The rearrangement links TRBV7-9 to TRBJ2-3; tentatively, D is TRBD1 (6 bases). CDR1 is SEHNR and CDR2 is FQNEAQ in the germline V gene (reference sequence). This CDR3 comprises 15 residues. V lost 5 bases and J lost 5, with 17 bases in between.

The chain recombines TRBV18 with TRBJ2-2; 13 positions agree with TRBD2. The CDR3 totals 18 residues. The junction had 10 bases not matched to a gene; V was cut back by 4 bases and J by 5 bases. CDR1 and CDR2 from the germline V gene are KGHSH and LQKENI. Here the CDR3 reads CASSLIRTSGRGTGELFF. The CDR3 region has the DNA TGTGCCAGCTCACTGATAAGGACTAGCGGGAGAGGAACCGGGGAGCTGTTTTTT.

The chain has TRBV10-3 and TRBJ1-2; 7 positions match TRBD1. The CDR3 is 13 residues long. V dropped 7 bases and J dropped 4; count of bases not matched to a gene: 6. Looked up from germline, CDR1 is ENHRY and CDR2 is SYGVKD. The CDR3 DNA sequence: TGTGCCATCACCGCCGGGACAGCCTATGGCTACACCTTC. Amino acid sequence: CAITAGTAYGYTF.

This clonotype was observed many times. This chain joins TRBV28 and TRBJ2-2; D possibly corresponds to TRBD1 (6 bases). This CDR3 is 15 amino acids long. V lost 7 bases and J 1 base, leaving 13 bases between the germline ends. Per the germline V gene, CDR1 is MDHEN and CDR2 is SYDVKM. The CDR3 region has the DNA TGTGCCAGCATTCCACAGGGTGTGAACACCGGGGAGCTGTTTTTT. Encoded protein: CASIPQGVNTGELFF. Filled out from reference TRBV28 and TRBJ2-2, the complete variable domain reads DVKVTQSSRYLVKRTGEKVFLECVQDMDHENMFWYRQDPGLGLRLIYFSYDVKMKEKGDIPEGYSVSREKKERFSLILESASTNQTSMYLCASIPQGVNTGELFFGEGSRLTVL.

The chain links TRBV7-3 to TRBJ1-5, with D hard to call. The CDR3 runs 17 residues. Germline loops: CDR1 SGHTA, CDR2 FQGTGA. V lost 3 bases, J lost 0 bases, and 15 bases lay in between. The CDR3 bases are TGTGCCAGCAGCTTCCTTGCTGGGCGTTATAGCAATCAGCCCCAGCATTTT. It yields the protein CASSFLAGRYSNQPQHF.

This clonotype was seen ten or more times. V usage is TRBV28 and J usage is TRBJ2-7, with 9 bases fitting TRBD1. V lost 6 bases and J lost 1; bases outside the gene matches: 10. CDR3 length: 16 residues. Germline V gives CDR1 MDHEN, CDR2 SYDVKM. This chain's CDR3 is CASSSAGTGPSYEQYF. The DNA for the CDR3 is TGTGCCAGCAGCTCAGCCGGGACAGGGCCTTCCTACGAGCAGTACTTC.

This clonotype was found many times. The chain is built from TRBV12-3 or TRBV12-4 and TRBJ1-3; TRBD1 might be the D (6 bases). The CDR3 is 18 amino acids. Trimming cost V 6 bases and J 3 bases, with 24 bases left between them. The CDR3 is CASRGTSDSGVYGNTIYF. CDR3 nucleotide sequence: TGTGCCAGCAGGGGGACAAGTGACTCGGGCGTCTATGGAAACACCATATATTTT.

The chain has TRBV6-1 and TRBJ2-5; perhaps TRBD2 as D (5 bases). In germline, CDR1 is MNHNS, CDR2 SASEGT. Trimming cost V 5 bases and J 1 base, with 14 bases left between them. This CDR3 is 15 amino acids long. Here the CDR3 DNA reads TGTGCCAGCAGTCAAGGACTCGAAGCCCAAGAGACCCAGTACTTC. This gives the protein CASSQGLEAQETQYF.

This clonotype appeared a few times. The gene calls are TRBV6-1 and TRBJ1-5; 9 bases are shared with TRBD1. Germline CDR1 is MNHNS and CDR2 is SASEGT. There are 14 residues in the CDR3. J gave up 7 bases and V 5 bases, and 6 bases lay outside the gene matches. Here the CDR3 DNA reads TGTGCCAGCAGTTCGGACAGGGGAAGGCAGCCCCAGCATTTT. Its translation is CASSSDRGRQPQHF.